This passage covers 9 T cell receptor beta chains from one sample sequenced in a study of identical twins. In TCRdb, the 5' RACE reads were re-called with MiXCR into one record per CDR3 protein. Of approximately 260,000 distinct CDR3 sequences detected, 11% to 15% appear once; the ten largest clones hold 8.8%. The material sequenced was memory (CD45RO+) T cells sorted from blood. Receptor source: a woman aged 18-29 years in good health.

The table lists this clonotype with a few counts. The chain uses TRBV11-2 and TRBJ1-2; TRBD1 might be the D (6 bases). The CDR3 spans 14 residues. Between the trimmed V and J ends, which lost 2 bases and 8 bases, there was a span of 15 bases. In germline, CDR1 is SGHAT, CDR2 FQNNGV. The CDR3 DNA follows: TGTGCCAGCAGCTTAACCAACGGGGGCAAGGGCTACACCTTC. Its translation: CASSLTNGGKGYTF.

This clonotype occurred a few times. J is TRBJ2-5 and V is TRBV18; a weak D match, TRBD2 (5 bases). The germline V and J ends were trimmed by 4 bases and 5 bases, with 11 bases remaining between them. This CDR3 spans 13 amino acids. Per germline, CDR1 KGHSH and CDR2 LQKENI. In DNA form, the CDR3 reads TGTGCCAGCTCACTCGACTGGAGGGAGACCCAGTACTTC. Protein sequence: CASSLDWRETQYF.

This clonotype was observed many times. The chain employs TRBV19 and TRBJ1-2; 10 bases map to TRBD1. V gave up 6 bases and J gave up 5 bases; unmatched junction bases: 9. This CDR3 has 15 amino acids. Germline V gives CDR1 LNHDA, CDR2 SQIVND (reference sequence). The CDR3 here is CASSGTGTGEYGYTF. CDR3 bases: TGTGCCAGTAGCGGCACCGGGACAGGGGAATATGGCTACACCTTC.

This clonotype has at least ten counts. This chain's CDR3 is CASSEVILGSPNQPQHF. CDR3 sequence (DNA): TGCGCCAGCAGTGAGGTAATACTGGGTTCTCCCAATCAGCCCCAGCATTTT. The rearrangement links TRBV10-1 to TRBJ1-5; D is unclear. The germline gives CDR1 WNHNN, CDR2 SYGVQD (reference sequence). The CDR3 is 17 residues long. V lost 2 bases to trimming and J lost 3 bases, with 17 bases between them.

This clonotype turned up a few times. The chain links TRBV5-1 to TRBJ1-1, with TRBD1 matching 7 bases. Germline CDR1 is SGHRS and CDR2 is YFSETQ. V trimming: 4 bases; J trimming: 5 bases; junction bases outside the gene matches: 8. The CDR3 length is 14 residues. The CDR3 DNA follows: TGCGCCAGCAGCCCTCTCTCAGGGGGAACTGAAGCTTTCTTT. As protein: CASSPLSGGTEAFF.

This chain links TRBV11-1 with TRBJ2-2; D possibly corresponds to TRBD2 (5 bases). V was cut by 6 bases and J by 5 bases, with 13 bases left in between. The CDR3 is 14 amino acids. Germline values: CDR1 SGHAT, CDR2 FQDESV (reference sequence). The CDR3 here is CASSPSRVTGELFF. The CDR3 bases are TGTGCCAGCAGTCCCTCGAGGGTAACCGGGGAGCTGTTTTTT.

This clonotype was counted a few times. The chain carries TRBV5-8 and TRBJ1-1; no firm D call. CDR3 length: 13 amino acids. Trimming stripped 4 bases from V and 3 bases from J, with 10 bases between. Germline-derived CDR1 and CDR2 are SGHTS and YDEGEE. The CDR3 here is CASSRSYYTEAFF. CDR3 sequence (DNA): TGTGCCAGCAGCCGATCCTATTACACTGAAGCTTTCTTT.

The sample holds many counts of this clonotype. CDR3 coding DNA: TGCGCCAGCAGCTTGACAGGGGACGGTCAGCCCCAGCATTTT. Residues: CASSLTGDGQPQHF. The chain employs TRBV5-1 and TRBJ1-5; TRBD1 agrees at 7 bases. The CDR3 is 14 amino acids. The ends lost 1 base at V and 6 bases at J; junction bases unmatched: 4. The V gene's germline CDR1 is SGHRS and CDR2 YFSETQ.

CDR3 coding DNA: TGCAGCGTTAGAGGGGTGAGTGGCTCCGAGCAGTACTTC. Translation gives CSVRGVSGSEQYF. The rearrangement links TRBV29-1 to TRBJ2-7; D might be TRBD1 or TRBD2, each matching 5 bases. From germline, CDR1 is SQVTM and CDR2 ANQGSEA. This CDR3 has 13 amino acids. The V gene lost 5 bases and the J gene lost 6 bases, with 17 bases spanning the gap.